One and the same sample provided the 18 T cell receptor beta chains below, sequenced in a study of CD8+CD57+ T cells in acquired aplastic anemia. Genomic DNA acted as the template from which TCR beta VDJ combination and CDR3 sequence profiling were carried out. TCRdb recomputed calls from the reads with MiXCR, one row per CDR3 protein. Altogether some 190,000 distinct CDR3 sequences are present, approximately 52% being singletons, with the ten largest covering approximately 15%. Sequencing used sorted CD4+, CD8+, or CD8+CD57+ T cells (not recorded which) from PBMCs. These receptors all come from a human donor in good health, serving as a control.

This chain uses TRBV14 with TRBJ1-5; 7 nucleotides align to TRBD1. This CDR3 contains 15 residues. The V gene's germline CDR1 is SGHDN and CDR2 FVKESK. J was trimmed by 8 bases and V by 1 base; bases with no gene match: 8. CDR3 sequence: CASSQGTGHGEPQHF. Written as DNA, the CDR3 is TGTGCCAGCAGCCAAGGGACAGGCCATGGGGAGCCCCAGCATTTT.

The sample holds a few counts of this clonotype. The rearrangement uses TRBV10-3 and TRBJ1-1; TRBD1 agrees at 7 bases. The CDR3 sequence is 16 residues long. J gave up 5 bases and V 5 bases, and 14 bases lay outside the gene matches. Germline V gene lookup returns CDR1 ENHRY and CDR2 SYGVKD. CDR3 sequence reads: CAISLRRGRVRTEAFF. The CDR3 DNA sequence: TGTGCCATCAGTTTACGAAGGGGGCGGGTGAGAACTGAAGCTTTCTTT.

Many counts were recorded for this clonotype. The chain combines TRBV10-3 with TRBJ2-7, with D possibly being TRBD1 (6 bases). The CDR3 is made up of 15 amino acids. Germline CDR1 reads ENHRY; CDR2 reads SYGVKD. The V end lost 6 bases, the J end lost 3 bases, and 18 bases lay between the germline ends. CDR3 sequence reads: CAISPQLTGFYEQYF. The DNA for the CDR3 is TGTGCCATCAGCCCGCAACTTACAGGGTTCTACGAGCAGTACTTC.

CDR3 DNA: TGTGCCAGCAGCTTCGGGTCAACGGAGACCCAGTACTTC. Its translation is CASSFGSTETQYF. This chain joins TRBV7-3 and TRBJ2-5; D is uncertain. The CDR3 has 13 amino acids. Germline V gene data show CDR1 as SGHTA and CDR2 as FQGTGA. Trimming pared 3 bases from V and 5 bases from J, leaving 10 bases between.

In this sample, this clonotype turned up many times. The chain couples TRBV15 to TRBJ2-1; the D call may be TRBD1 or TRBD2 (6 bases each). The germline CDR1 and CDR2 sequences are LNHNV and YYDKDF (reference sequence). Trimming took 0 bases from V and 4 from J, leaving 13 bases between them. This CDR3 has 16 amino acids. The CDR3 sequence: CATSRDTGTPYNEQFF. CDR3 DNA: TGTGCCACCAGCAGAGATACAGGGACTCCGTACAATGAGCAGTTCTTC.

This clonotype was counted a single time. CDR3 DNA: TGTGCCAGCAGTGAGGCGTGGGGGAAGTGGGACACTAGCACAGATACGCAGTATTTT. It specifies CASSEAWGKWDTSTDTQYF. This chain connects TRBV2 to TRBJ2-3, with a possible D match to TRBD1 (6 bases). Trimming took off 3 bases at V and 0 bases at J, with 22 bases between the two ends. The CDR3 is made up of 19 amino acids. From germline, CDR1 is SNHLY and CDR2 FYNNEI.

This clonotype was counted many times. V usage is TRBV15 and J usage is TRBJ2-5, with a weak D call TRBD1 (6 bases). Germline CDR1 LNHNV, CDR2 YYDKDF (reference sequence). The CDR3 sequence is 17 residues long. The CDR3 bases are TGTACGACGACAGGTCCAGTACACTCCCACTGCCAAGAGACCCAGTACTTC. It yields the protein CTTTGPVHSHCQETQYF.

The rearrangement joins TRBV5-5 to TRBJ2-5, with TRBD1 matching 8 bases. J gave up 3 bases and V 0 bases, and 10 bases lay outside the gene matches. The germline V gene has CDR1 SGHKS and CDR2 YYEKEE (reference sequence). This CDR3 region has 17 residues. The CDR3 coding sequence is TGTGCCAGCAGCTTGGAAGCAGGGGGCTGGAACAAAGAGACCCAGTACTTC. Protein: CASSLEAGGWNKETQYF.

The CDR3 sequence: CASSLLGSTYEQYF. CDR3 coding DNA: TGCGCCAGCAGCCTCTTGGGCAGCACCTACGAGCAGTACTTC. The chain recombines TRBV5-1 with TRBJ2-7; unclear D gene. Germline CDR1 is SGHRS and CDR2 is YFSETQ. V was clipped by 4 bases and J by 2 bases, with 13 bases between them. CDR3 length equals 14 residues.

On this clonotype itself: Germline is not matched at one junction end, which may reflect a read error. The rearrangement joins TRBV7-3 to TRBJ2-5; 10 bases map to TRBD2. CDR3 length equals 17 residues. Per germline, CDR1 SGHTA and CDR2 FQGTGA. The CDR3: CASSYILIAGGLETLYF. The CDR3 bases are TGTGCCAGCAGTTATATTCTTATAGCGGGGGGCCTGGAGACCCTGTACTTC. The whole variable domain, filled in from reference TRBV7-3 and TRBJ2-5, reads GAGVSQTPSNKVTEKGKYVELRCDPISGHTALYWYRQSLGQGPEFLIYFQGTGAADDSGLPNDRFFAVRPEGSVSTLKIQRTERGDSAVYLCASSYILIAGGLETLYFGPGTRLLVL.

V and J are TRBV7-2 and TRBJ2-1, with D maybe TRBD2 (7 bases). With 2 bases removed from V and 8 bases from J, the gap between germline ends came to 16 bases. Germline V gives CDR1 SGHTA, CDR2 FQGNSA. CDR3 size: 15 residues. The CDR3 DNA follows: TGTGCCAGCAGCTTACGAGGGGGGGGGTTTCATGAGCAGTTCTTC. As protein: CASSLRGGGFHEQFF.

This CDR3 is CATSRSSGDYNEQFF. CDR3 DNA: TGTGCCACCAGCAGAAGTTCGGGCGACTACAATGAGCAGTTCTTC. This chain connects TRBV15 to TRBJ2-1; no definite D call. The germline CDR1 and CDR2 sequences are LNHNV and YYDKDF (reference sequence). The V gene lost 2 bases and the J gene lost 3 bases, with 11 bases spanning the gap. The CDR3 contains 15 residues.

V gene TRBV14 combines with J gene TRBJ2-3, with 7 bases aligning to TRBD1. The CDR3 contains 16 residues. Germline V gene sequence: CDR1 SGHDN, CDR2 FVKESK. With 3 bases clipped from V and 5 bases from J, the junction kept 11 bases outside the gene matches. The CDR3 region is CASSHLQRGQGDTQYF. Here the CDR3 DNA reads TGTGCCAGCAGCCACTTGCAGAGGGGGCAGGGAGATACGCAGTATTTT. Full variable domain (missing parts from reference TRBV14 and TRBJ2-3): EAGVTQFPSHSVIEKGQTVTLRCDPISGHDNLYWYRRVMGKEIKFLLHFVKESKQDESGMPNNRFLAERTGGTYSTLKVQPAELEDSGVYFCASSHLQRGQGDTQYFGPGTRLTVL.

The chain has TRBV6-5 and TRBJ2-7, with TRBD2 matching over 11 bases. V lost 6 bases, J lost 1 base, and 5 bases stayed unmatched. Germline V gene data show CDR1 as MNHEY and CDR2 as SVGAGI. The CDR3 has 15 amino acids. CDR3 residues: CASSWGTSGSYEQYF. The CDR3 bases are TGTGCCAGCAGCTGGGGGACTAGCGGTTCCTACGAGCAGTACTTC.

At least ten counts were recorded for this clonotype. The V gene is TRBV2, the J gene TRBJ1-2, with 8 bases fitting TRBD1. The CDR3 totals 13 residues. With V trimmed by 5 bases and J by 7 bases, 6 bases remained unmatched. CDR1 and CDR2 from the germline V gene are SNHLY and FYNNEI. In nucleotides, the CDR3 is TGTGCCAGCAGTCTTGCAGGGGGCGGTGGCTACACCTTC. Encoded protein: CASSLAGGGGYTF.

A few counts support this clonotype. The conserved final phenylalanine or tryptophan is absent from the CDR3, which likely points to a read error. The CDR3 DNA is TGCGCCAGCAGCTTTTCCCGGGACGAGCAGTACCTC. This gives the protein CASSFSRDEQYL. The chain links TRBV5-1 to TRBJ2-7; D gene unclear. V was trimmed by 2 bases and J by 5 bases, leaving 8 bases between them. CDR1 is SGHRS, CDR2 YFSETQ, per germline. CDR3 size: 12 residues.

Many counts were recorded for this clonotype. The genes are TRBV27 and TRBJ1-6; no definite D call. CDR3 length: 16 amino acids. Per the germline V gene, CDR1 is MNHEY and CDR2 is SMNVEV (reference sequence). Trimming removed 6 bases at V and 8 bases at J, with 20 bases between. The chain's CDR3 is CASSRTHKSSYSPLHF. DNA for the CDR3: TGTGCCAGCAGCAGAACGCACAAGTCCTCCTATTCACCCCTCCACTTT.

A remark on this clonotype: One base away lies a much larger clone, so this may be a sequencing read error. This chain connects TRBV6-1 to TRBJ1-6, with 9 positions matching TRBD1. CDR3 length: 17 residues. The germline V gene has CDR1 MNHNS and CDR2 SASEGT. The CDR3 DNA sequence: TGTGCCAGCAGTTACTTGGGGGACAGGGCCGGTAATTCACCCCCCCACTTT. The encoded protein is CASSYLGDRAGNSPPHF.